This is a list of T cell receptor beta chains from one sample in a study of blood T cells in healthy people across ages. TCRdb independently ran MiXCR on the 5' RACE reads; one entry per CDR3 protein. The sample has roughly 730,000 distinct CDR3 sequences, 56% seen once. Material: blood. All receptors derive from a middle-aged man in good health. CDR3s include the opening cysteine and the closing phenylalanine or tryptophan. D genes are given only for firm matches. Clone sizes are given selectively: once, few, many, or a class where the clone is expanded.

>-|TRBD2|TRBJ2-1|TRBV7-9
TGTGCCAGCAGCTTAGAAGTCGGGAGGGCCGGCATTGAGCAGTTCTTC
CASSLEVGRAGIEQFF
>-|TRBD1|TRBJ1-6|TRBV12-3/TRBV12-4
TGTGCCAGCAGTTTAGGATTACAGGGGATTCCTAATTCACCCCTCCACTTT
CASSLGLQGIPNSPLHF
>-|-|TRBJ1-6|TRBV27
TGTGCCAGCAGTTTACCACAGAATTACCCAAATTCACCCCTCCACTTT
CASSLPQNYPNSPLHF
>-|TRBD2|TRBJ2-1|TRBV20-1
TGCAGTGTCCGGGGGGGCATAAGCTCCTACAATGAGCAGTTCTTC
CSVRGGISSYNEQFF
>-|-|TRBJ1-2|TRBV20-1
TGCAGTGCCGCGACGGAATACTATGGCTACACCTTC
CSAATEYYGYTF
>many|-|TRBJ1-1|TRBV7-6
TGTGCCAGCAGCTTAGCTACCCATAAATCTTGGCAAAATACTGAAGCTTTCTTT
CASSLATHKSWQNTEAFF
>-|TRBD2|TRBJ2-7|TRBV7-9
TGTGCCAGCAGCCCTAAATCGGGAGGGCCCTACGAGCAGTACTTC
CASSPKSGGPYEQYF
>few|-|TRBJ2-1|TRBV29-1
TGCAGCGCTGGGGCTTACTACAATGAGCAGTTCTTC
CSAGAYYNEQFF
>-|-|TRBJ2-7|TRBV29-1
TGCAGCGTGGCGGAAATTAGCGGACTCTCCTACAATGAGCAGTACTTC
CSVAEISGLSYNEQYF
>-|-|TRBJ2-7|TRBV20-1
TGCAGTGTCCCTGCCGTCGGATCCATCTCCTACGAGCAGTACTTC
CSVPAVGSISYEQYF
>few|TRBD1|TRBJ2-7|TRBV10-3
TGTGCCATCAGTGTGGACAGGGCTGGCGAGCAGTACTTC
CAISVDRAGEQYF
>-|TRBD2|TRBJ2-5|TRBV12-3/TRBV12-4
TGTGCCAGCAGTCCCTACCTCCTAGCGGGCTCCGGGGAGCGGTACTTC
CASSPYLLAGSGERYF
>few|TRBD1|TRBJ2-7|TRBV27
TGTGCCAGCAGTCCGGGACAGGCCGACGAGCAGTACTTC
CASSPGQADEQYF
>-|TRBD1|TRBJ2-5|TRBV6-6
TGTGCCAGCAGCCTCCGGGACAGGGTTACCCAAGAGACCCAGTACTTC
CASSLRDRVTQETQYF
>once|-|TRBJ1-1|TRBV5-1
TGCGCCAGCAGCTCGGGGCTCTGGAGTAACACTGAAGCTTTCTTT
CASSSGLWSNTEAFF
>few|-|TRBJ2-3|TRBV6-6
TGTGCCAGCCGGACCGGAACAGATACGCAGTATTTT
CASRTGTDTQYF
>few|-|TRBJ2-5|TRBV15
TGTGCCACCAGCAGAAGAGGAGTGCTAGGAGAGACCCAGTACTTC
CATSRRGVLGETQYF
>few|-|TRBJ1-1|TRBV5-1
TGCGCCAGCAGCTTGGTTCGGGTGAACACTGAAGCTTTCTTT
CASSLVRVNTEAFF
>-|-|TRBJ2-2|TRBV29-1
TGCAGCGTTCGCCCTGGGGGGGCGGCGAACACCGGGGAGCTGTTTTTT
CSVRPGGAANTGELFF
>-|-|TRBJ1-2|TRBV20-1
TGCAGTGCTAGAGATCGGCAGGGGTACTATGGCTACACCTTC
CSARDRQGYYGYTF
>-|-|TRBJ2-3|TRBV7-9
TGTGCCAGCAGCTTTGTAGGCACAGATACGCAGTATTTT
CASSFVGTDTQYF
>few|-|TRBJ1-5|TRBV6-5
TGTGCCAGCAGTATAGTTGGGGGCAATCAGCCCCAGCATTTT
CASSIVGGNQPQHF
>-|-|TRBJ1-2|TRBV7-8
TGTGCCAGCAGCTTAGGGACGGCGGACAAAAACTATGGCTACACCTTC
CASSLGTADKNYGYTF
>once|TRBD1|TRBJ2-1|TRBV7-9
TGTGCCAGCAGTCCCCCGGGACAGACCTACAATGAGCAGTTCTTC
CASSPPGQTYNEQFF
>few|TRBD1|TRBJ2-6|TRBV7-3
TGTGCCAGCAGGGAGGGACAGGGGGCTTTCTTTGGGGCCAACGTCCTGACTTTC
CASREGQGAFFGANVLTF
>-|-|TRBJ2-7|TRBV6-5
TGTGCCAGCAGTTACTCGCCGGGGGAATACGAGCAGTACTTC
CASSYSPGEYEQYF
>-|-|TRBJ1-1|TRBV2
TGTGCCAGCAGTGACAACTTTCCGGGCACTGAAGCTTTCTTT
CASSDNFPGTEAFF
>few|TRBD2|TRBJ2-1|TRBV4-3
TGCGCCAGCAGCCAAGATGCGGGAGGGTTCAATGAGCAGTTCTTC
CASSQDAGGFNEQFF
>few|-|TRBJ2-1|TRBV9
TGTGCCAGCAGCGCCACTAGTCCAGGAGTCGATGAGCAGTTCTTC
CASSATSPGVDEQFF
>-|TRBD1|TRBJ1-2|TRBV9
TGTGCCAGCAACCGTCAGGGGGACTATGGCTACACCTTC
CASNRQGDYGYTF
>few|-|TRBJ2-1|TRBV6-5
TGTGCCAGCAGTCCCCGTCCAGGGGAAGAGTTCTTC
CASSPRPGEEFF